These 21 T cell receptor beta chains share one sample of origin, sequenced in a study of beta chain features in type 1 diabetes. Study-wide results and caveats: Significant though moderate, a shortening of TCRB CDR3s appeared in all four CD4+ subsets of Type 1 diabetes patients.

Which antigens these TCRs recognize remains unknown. Of the isolated RNA, all was reverse transcribed, and so the sequenced material was expressed TCRB transcripts. TCRdb keeps only in-frame clones here, not all; method: immunoSEQ multiplex PCR. The table lists 250,000 to 300,000 clones, around an eighth of them singletons. The sequenced sample consisted of naive CD4+ T cells from blood. Receptors were obtained from a man aged 25-45 years with type 1 diabetes.

CDR3 sequence (DNA): TGCAGTGCTAGTGGTTCTATGCCGCAGTATTTT. Translated: CSASGSMPQYF. The chain joins TRBV20-1 to TRBJ2-3, with no clear D. Trimming took off 3 bases at V and 10 bases at J, with 11 bases between the two ends. This CDR3 comprises 11 residues. Germline-derived CDR1 and CDR2 are DFQATT and SNEGSKA (reference sequence).

This chain connects TRBV7-9 to TRBJ2-7, with 9 positions matching TRBD1. Germline values: CDR1 SEHNR, CDR2 FQNEAQ (reference sequence). The CDR3 consists of 14 residues. The V and J ends lost 2 bases and 3 bases, in that order; junction bases with no gene match: 2. CDR3 loop: CASSLRDRVYEQYF. DNA for the CDR3: TGTGCCAGCAGCTTACGGGACAGGGTCTACGAGCAGTACTTC.

This clone was seen a handful of times. V usage is TRBV6-5 and J usage is TRBJ2-7; 9 bases are shared with TRBD2. J was trimmed by 0 bases and V by 5 bases; bases with no gene match: 2. This CDR3 comprises 14 residues. CDR1 and CDR2 from the germline V gene are MNHEY and SVGAGI. The CDR3 bases are TGTGCCAGCAGTCCGACTAGCGGCTCCTACGAGCAGTACTTC. Translating it yields CASSPTSGSYEQYF.

The chain carries TRBV9 and TRBJ1-5; the match to TRBD1 covers 11 bases. The germline gives CDR1 SGDLS, CDR2 YYNGEE. The CDR3 consists of 14 residues. Germline trimming cut 4 bases from V and 7 bases from J; bases unmatched to any gene: 4. The CDR3 bases are TGTGCCAGCAGCCTTGGACAGGGGGCCCAGCCCCAGCATTTT. Its protein product is CASSLGQGAQPQHF.

This clone was observed a few times. This CDR3 is CASSQHQELNTEAFF. The DNA of the CDR3 is TGTGCCAGCAGCCAACACCAGGAATTGAACACTGAAGCTTTCTTT. The chain links TRBV14 to TRBJ1-1, with no clear D. The germline V gene encodes CDR1 SGHDN and CDR2 FVKESK. Trimming took off 2 bases at V and 0 bases at J, with 10 bases between the two ends. This CDR3 spans 15 amino acids.

The chain employs TRBV4-3 and TRBJ2-6, with D perhaps matching TRBD2 (5 bases). Looked up from germline, CDR1 is LGHNA and CDR2 is YSLEER. V was pared by 0 bases and J by 1 base, with 10 bases between. The CDR3 is made up of 17 amino acids. The CDR3, as DNA: TGCGCCAGCAGCCAAGAACTAGGGTCTTCTGGGGCCAACGTCCTGACTTTC. Its protein is CASSQELGSSGANVLTF.

The chain links TRBV2 to TRBJ2-3; the D gene is possibly TRBD1 (5 bases). V lost 4 bases and J 3 bases, leaving 17 bases between the germline ends. The CDR3 length is 16 residues. Germline-derived CDR1 and CDR2 are SNHLY and FYNNEI. The CDR3 DNA reads as TGTGCCAGCAGTGGGCCAGCCCTCCAGGGTACAGATACGCAGTATTTT. This codes for CASSGPALQGTDTQYF.

The rearrangement uses TRBV15 and TRBJ2-7; 11 bases are a match to TRBD2. Germline V gene lookup returns CDR1 LNHNV and CDR2 YYDKDF (reference sequence). Unmatched junction bases numbered 6, after V lost 3 bases and J lost 2 bases. The CDR3 sequence is 16 residues long. CDR3 sequence: CATSRAGTSGTYEQYF. The CDR3 DNA reads as TGTGCCACCAGCAGGGCCGGGACTAGCGGTACCTACGAGCAGTACTTC.

This clone was observed a handful of times. The rearrangement uses TRBV2 and TRBJ1-5; D perhaps matches TRBD1 (6 bases). From germline, CDR1 is SNHLY and CDR2 FYNNEI. The CDR3 has 13 residues. V gave up 8 bases and J gave up 3 bases, with 11 bases separating them. The CDR3 coding sequence is TGTGCCAGCGCTTGGGACAACAATCAGCCCCAGCATTTT. This encodes CASAWDNNQPQHF.

The gene calls are TRBV19 and TRBJ2-1, with D maybe TRBD2 (6 bases). Germline V gives CDR1 LNHDA, CDR2 SQIVND (reference sequence). V was trimmed by 3 bases and J by 10 bases, leaving 13 bases between them. The length of the CDR3 is 13 residues. CDR3 bases: TGTGCCAGTAGTATCTCGGGAGCGCGGGAGCAGTTCTTC. This gives the protein CASSISGAREQFF.

This clone has a handful of counts. Within the sample, other DNA sequences also encode this same CDR3. This sequence joins TRBV7-2 and TRBJ2-2, with 12 bases fitting TRBD2. Germline loops: CDR1 SGHTA, CDR2 FQGNSA. The ends lost 6 bases at V and 5 bases at J; junction bases unmatched: 4. The CDR3 has 15 residues. The CDR3 loop is CASSLLAGGTGELFF. CDR3 in DNA: TGTGCCAGCAGTTTGCTAGCGGGAGGGACCGGGGAGCTGTTTTTT.

In this sample, this clone turned up a few times. V is TRBV15 and J is TRBJ1-1; TRBD1 is a possible D gene (5 bases). There are 13 residues in the CDR3. V lost 2 bases and J 3 bases, leaving 7 bases between the germline ends. Germline CDR1 and CDR2: LNHNV and YYDKDF (reference sequence). The CDR3 nucleotides are TGTGCCACCAGCAGACAGGGTTACACTGAAGCTTTCTTT. Translation: CATSRQGYTEAFF.

Only a few counts were recorded for this clone. This chain connects TRBV5-4 to TRBJ1-2; tentatively, D is TRBD1 (6 bases). The germline CDR1 and CDR2 sequences are SGHNT and YYREEE (reference sequence). Trimming pared 4 bases from V and 1 base from J, leaving 11 bases between. This CDR3 region has 14 residues. Written as DNA, the CDR3 is TGTGCCAGCAGCATTTGGACAGTTAACTATGGCTACACCTTC. Its translation: CASSIWTVNYGYTF.

The J gene is TRBJ1-2, the V gene TRBV9; no reliable D call. The CDR3 loop spans 13 amino acids. V lost 0 bases, J lost 6 bases, and 9 bases lay in between. Germline CDR1 reads SGDLS; CDR2 reads YYNGEE. The CDR3 DNA reads TGTGCCAGCAGCGTAGGGGAGTACGATGGCTACACCTTC. It translates to CASSVGEYDGYTF.

The chain recombines TRBV28 with TRBJ2-1; D uncertain. V dropped 3 bases and J dropped 6 bases, with 6 bases sitting between them. Per the germline V gene, CDR1 is MDHEN and CDR2 is SYDVKM. This CDR3 comprises 12 residues. The CDR3 is CASSFLSNEQFF. CDR3 coding DNA: TGTGCCAGCAGTTTCCTCAGCAATGAGCAGTTCTTC.

Written as DNA, the CDR3 is TGTGCCAGCAGGTTGGGACTAGCGGTTGCCTACGAGCAGTACTTC. Its translation: CASRLGLAVAYEQYF. V gene TRBV6-5 combines with J gene TRBJ2-7, with 11 bases identical to TRBD2. This CDR3 spans 15 amino acids. The ends lost 6 bases at V and 2 bases at J; junction bases unmatched: 6. Germline CDR1 is MNHEY and CDR2 is SVGAGI.

The chain carries TRBV27 and TRBJ2-7; 8 bases align to TRBD1. CDR1 and CDR2 (germline): MNHEY, SMNVEV (reference sequence). V lost 8 bases to trimming and J lost 3 bases; unmatched junction nucleotides: 6. The CDR3 spans 13 residues. CDR3: CASARTGSYEQYF. In DNA, the CDR3 is TGTGCCAGCGCTAGGACAGGGAGCTACGAGCAGTACTTC.

The rearrangement joins TRBV9 to TRBJ2-1; TRBD2 agrees at 7 bases. Germline CDR1 and CDR2: SGDLS and YYNGEE. CDR3 length: 16 residues. Trimming removed 3 bases from V and 3 bases from J; junction bases left unmatched: 9. The CDR3 region is CASSAGNSGRYNEQFF. The CDR3 nucleotides are TGTGCCAGCAGCGCCGGGAATAGCGGGCGCTACAATGAGCAGTTCTTC. The full variable domain, completed using reference TRBV9 and TRBJ2-1, is DSGVTQTPKHLITATGQRVTLRCSPRSGDLSVYWYQQSLDQGLQFLIQYYNGEERAKGNILERFSAQQFPDLHSELNLSSLELGDSALYFCASSAGNSGRYNEQFFGPGTRLTVL.

This clone was detected a few times. The chain uses TRBV11-2 and TRBJ2-1; 8 nucleotides agree with TRBD2. This CDR3 spans 14 amino acids. The ends lost 6 bases at V and 8 bases at J; junction bases unmatched: 9. CDR1 is SGHAT and CDR2 is FQNNGV in the germline V gene. DNA of the CDR3: TGTGCCAGCAGAGTAGCGGGAACGAGGGATGAGCAGTTCTTC. It specifies CASRVAGTRDEQFF.

This clone has only a few counts. This chain connects TRBV7-2 to TRBJ2-3; tentatively, D is TRBD1 (6 bases). Germline loops: CDR1 SGHTA, CDR2 FQGNSA. The CDR3 consists of 15 residues. Trimming pared 5 bases from V and 5 bases from J, leaving 17 bases between. CDR3 sequence reads: CASSPQRGKGDTQYF. CDR3 DNA sequence: TGTGCCAGCAGCCCCCAGAGGGGGAAAGGAGATACGCAGTATTTT.

The V and J genes are TRBV14 and TRBJ1-1, with TRBD1 identical over 7 bases. The CDR3 extends over 14 amino acids. Germline-derived CDR1 and CDR2 are SGHDN and FVKESK. V was clipped by 4 bases and J by 6 bases; unmatched bases: 8. The CDR3 is CASSLLDRDAEAFF. CDR3 nucleotide sequence: TGTGCCAGCAGCCTACTCGACAGGGATGCTGAAGCTTTCTTT. The variable domain in full, with the rest retrieved from reference TRBV14 and TRBJ1-1, is EAGVTQFPSHSVIEKGQTVTLRCDPISGHDNLYWYRRVMGKEIKFLLHFVKESKQDESGMPNNRFLAERTGGTYSTLKVQPAELEDSGVYFCASSLLDRDAEAFFGQGTRLTVV.